One sample yielded the 15 T cell receptor beta chains listed below, sequenced in a study of control samples from healthy donors and cancer patients. Repertoires were generated with immunoSEQ multiplex PCR, while TCRdb's copy carries only in-frame clones and drops some. The data show about 48,000 clones, 93% seen once. Sequenced input: PBMCs. The origin of the receptors is a woman aged 45 to 65 with head and neck cancer.

The chain joins TRBV5-5 to TRBJ2-1; the match to TRBD1 covers 9 bases. Germline-derived CDR1 and CDR2 are SGHKS and YYEKEE (reference sequence). This CDR3 is 16 amino acids long. After removal of 4 bases from V and 1 base from J, the junction contained 6 bases not matched to a gene. CDR3 nucleotides: TGTGCCAGCAGCCGAACAGGGGGCAAGTCCTACAATGAGCAGTTCTTC. Translating it yields CASSRTGGKSYNEQFF.

The rearrangement joins TRBV21-1 to TRBJ2-7; TRBD1 reflects the table's D call only, with no check against the DNA. TRBV21-1 is shown as a pseudogene. The CDR3 sequence is 17 residues long. CDR3 in DNA: TGTGCCAGCAGCAAGGGGCCCACCCGAACCTTTCCCTACGAGCAGTACTTC. Residues: CASSKGPTRTFPYEQYF.

The J gene is TRBJ1-1, the V gene TRBV5-1, with unresolved D. The germline CDR1 and CDR2 sequences are SGHRS and YFSETQ. The CDR3 totals 13 residues. Trimming pared 0 bases from V and 1 base from J, leaving 4 bases between. CDR3 residues: CASSLGRNTEAFF. In DNA, the CDR3 is TGCGCCAGCAGCTTGGGACGGAACACTGAAGCTTTCTTT. The entire variable domain, with the rest obtained from reference TRBV5-1 and TRBJ1-1, is as follows: KAGVTQTPRYLIKTRGQQVTLSCSPISGHRSVSWYQQTPGQGLQFLFEYFSETQRNKGNFPGRFSGRQFSNSRSEMNVSTLELGDSALYLCASSLGRNTEAFFGQGTRLTVV.

The rearrangement joins TRBV28 to TRBJ1-5; possibly TRBD1 for D (5 bases). CDR1 is MDHEN, CDR2 SYDVKM, per germline. The CDR3 is 15 amino acids. V was cut by 6 bases and J by 4 bases, with 16 bases left in between. CDR3 amino acids: CASRRGEGPNQPQHF. For the CDR3, the DNA is TGTGCCAGCAGACGAGGGGAGGGACCGAATCAGCCCCAGCATTTT.

The chain has TRBV28 and TRBJ1-5; D remains unclear. The V gene lost 5 bases and the J gene lost 0 bases, with 11 bases spanning the gap. The CDR3 extends over 15 amino acids. CDR1 is MDHEN and CDR2 is SYDVKM in the germline V gene. CDR3 nucleotides: TGTGCCAGCAGTCCGGGAGGGTTTAGCAATCAGCCCCAGCATTTT. This codes for CASSPGGFSNQPQHF.

This clone has a single count. J is TRBJ1-1 and V is TRBV15; unclear D gene. V lost 0 bases and J lost 8, with 10 bases in between. Germline V lookup: CDR1 LNHNV, CDR2 YYDKDF (reference sequence). The CDR3 is made up of 13 amino acids. This CDR3 reads CATSRDARAEAFF. Written as DNA, the CDR3 is TGTGCCACCAGCAGAGATGCGAGGGCGGAAGCTTTCTTT.

This chain links TRBV21-1 with TRBJ1-5; the table assigns TRBD1, which was not confirmed against the DNA. TRBV21-1 is reported as a pseudogene. There are 20 residues in the CDR3. CDR3 bases: TGTGCCAGCAGCAAAGTAGAATCCGGCGCGGACAGGGCAGATAATCAGCCCCAGCATTTT. It specifies CASSKVESGADRADNQPQHF.

The V and J genes are TRBV5-1 and TRBJ2-1; D call uncertain. CDR3 size: 15 residues. Trimming took off 0 bases at V and 10 bases at J, with 17 bases between the two ends. Germline V lookup: CDR1 SGHRS, CDR2 YFSETQ. The CDR3 spells CASSLVAGSGVEQFF. In DNA, the CDR3 is TGCGCCAGCAGCTTGGTAGCTGGATCTGGGGTGGAGCAGTTCTTC.

The chain combines TRBV5-1 with TRBJ2-2; TRBD1 matches at 9 bases. This CDR3 is built from 16 residues. Looked up from germline, CDR1 is SGHRS and CDR2 is YFSETQ. The trim removed 4 bases at V and 6 bases at J, leaving 10 bases unmatched. CDR3 nucleotides: TGCGCCAGCAGCACACGGGACAGGGTTGTTCCCGGGGAGCTGTTTTTT. As protein: CASSTRDRVVPGELFF.

The rearrangement uses TRBV11-2 and TRBJ1-2, with unresolved D. Germline V gene sequence: CDR1 SGHAT, CDR2 FQNNGV. V was pared by 0 bases and J by 5 bases, with 10 bases between. The CDR3 totals 14 residues. This CDR3 reads CASSLDALFYGYTF. Written as DNA, the CDR3 is TGTGCCAGCAGCTTAGATGCCCTATTTTATGGCTACACCTTC.

This clone occurred once. The chain uses TRBV28 and TRBJ1-2, with D tentatively TRBD1 (5 bases). CDR1 is MDHEN, CDR2 SYDVKM, per germline. Trimming removed 3 bases at V and 4 bases at J, with 9 bases between. CDR3 size: 13 residues. The CDR3 bases are TGTGCCAGCAGTTTCAGGGCCCTCTATGGCTACACCTTC. This sequence encodes CASSFRALYGYTF.

The V and J genes are TRBV2 and TRBJ1-2, with no clear D. Per germline, CDR1 SNHLY and CDR2 FYNNEI. The CDR3 has 11 amino acids. V was shortened by 5 bases and J by 8 bases, with 9 bases between the two germline ends. The CDR3 loop reads CASSPAKGYTF. DNA of the CDR3: TGTGCCAGCAGTCCCGCTAAAGGCTACACCTTC.

The V and J genes are TRBV2 and TRBJ1-2; D is uncertain. V dropped 4 bases and J dropped 7 bases, with 16 bases sitting between them. From germline, CDR1 is SNHLY and CDR2 FYNNEI. The length of the CDR3 is 14 residues. CDR3 in amino acids: CASSAAMEGGGYTF. The CDR3 region has the DNA TGTGCCAGCAGTGCAGCTATGGAGGGCGGTGGCTACACCTTC.

The rearrangement uses TRBV9 and TRBJ1-6, with D tentatively TRBD1 (6 bases). The CDR3 totals 15 residues. Germline values: CDR1 SGDLS, CDR2 YYNGEE. The V gene lost 4 bases and the J gene lost 9 bases, with 17 bases spanning the gap. This CDR3 is CASSPQQGLGSPLHF. In DNA, the CDR3 is TGTGCCAGCAGCCCTCAACAGGGTTTGGGTTCACCCCTCCACTTT.

In this sample, this clone turned up once. V gene TRBV28 combines with J gene TRBJ2-3; 11 nucleotides line up with TRBD2. Looked up from germline, CDR1 is MDHEN and CDR2 is SYDVKM. V lost 9 bases and J lost 7; bases outside the gene matches: 6. The CDR3 runs to 13 residues. Here the CDR3 reads CASLAGGMNTQYF. The CDR3 nucleotides read TGTGCCAGTCTAGCGGGAGGCATGAATACGCAGTATTTT.